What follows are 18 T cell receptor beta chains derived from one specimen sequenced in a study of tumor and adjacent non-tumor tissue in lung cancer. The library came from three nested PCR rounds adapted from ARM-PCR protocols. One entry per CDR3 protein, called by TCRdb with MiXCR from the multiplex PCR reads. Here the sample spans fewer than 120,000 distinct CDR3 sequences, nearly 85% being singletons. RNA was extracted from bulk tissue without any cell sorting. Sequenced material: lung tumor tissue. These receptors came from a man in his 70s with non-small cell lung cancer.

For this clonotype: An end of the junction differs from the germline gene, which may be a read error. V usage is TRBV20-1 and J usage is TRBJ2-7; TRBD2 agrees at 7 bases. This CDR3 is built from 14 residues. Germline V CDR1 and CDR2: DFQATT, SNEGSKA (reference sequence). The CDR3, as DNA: TGCAGTGCCGAACAGCGGGATGGTCTCTACGATCAGTACTTC. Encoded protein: CSAEQRDGLYDQYF.

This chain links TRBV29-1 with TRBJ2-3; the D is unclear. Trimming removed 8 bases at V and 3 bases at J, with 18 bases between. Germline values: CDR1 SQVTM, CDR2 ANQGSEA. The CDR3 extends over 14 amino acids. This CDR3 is CSTHDGQRTDTQYF. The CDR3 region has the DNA TGCAGCACACACGACGGCCAGAGGACAGATACGCAGTATTTT.

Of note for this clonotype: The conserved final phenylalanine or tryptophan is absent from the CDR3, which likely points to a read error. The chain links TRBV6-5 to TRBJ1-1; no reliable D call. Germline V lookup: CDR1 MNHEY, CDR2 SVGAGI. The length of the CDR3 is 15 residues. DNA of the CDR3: TGTGCCAGCACCACGGTCGCTAGGGTGGGCACTGAGGCTTTCTCT. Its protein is CASTTVARVGTEAFS.

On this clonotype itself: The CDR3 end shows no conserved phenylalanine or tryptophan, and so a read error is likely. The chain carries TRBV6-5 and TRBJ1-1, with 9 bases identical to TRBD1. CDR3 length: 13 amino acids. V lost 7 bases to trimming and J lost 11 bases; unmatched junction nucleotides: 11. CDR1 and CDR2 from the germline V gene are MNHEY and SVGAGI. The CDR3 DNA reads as TGTGCCAGCAAATCCAGACAGGGGGTAAGGGCTTTCATT. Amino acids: CASKSRQGVRAFI.

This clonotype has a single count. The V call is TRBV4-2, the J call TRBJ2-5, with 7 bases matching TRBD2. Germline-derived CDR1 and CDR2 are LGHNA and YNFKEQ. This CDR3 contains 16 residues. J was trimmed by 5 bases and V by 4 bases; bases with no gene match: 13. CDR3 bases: TGTGCCAGCAGCCGAGTCGTCAGTGGGGGGGGGGAGACCCAGTACTTC. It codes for CASSRVVSGGGETQYF.

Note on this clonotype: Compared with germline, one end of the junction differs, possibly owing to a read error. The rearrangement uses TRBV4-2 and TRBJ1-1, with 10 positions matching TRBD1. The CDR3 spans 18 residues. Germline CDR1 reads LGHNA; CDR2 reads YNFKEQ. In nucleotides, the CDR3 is TGTCCCAGCAGCCAAGATCGGGGACAGGGGTCCCGGAACACTGAAGCTTTCTTT. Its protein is CPSSQDRGQGSRNTEAFF.

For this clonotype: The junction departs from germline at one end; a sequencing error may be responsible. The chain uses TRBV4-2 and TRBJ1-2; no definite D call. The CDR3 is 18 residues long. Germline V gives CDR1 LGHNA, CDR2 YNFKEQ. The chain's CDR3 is CASSQESGLGPFNYGYTF. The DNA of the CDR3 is TGTGCCAGTAGCCAAGAATCGGGCCTAGGACCGTTTAACTATGGTTACACCTTC.

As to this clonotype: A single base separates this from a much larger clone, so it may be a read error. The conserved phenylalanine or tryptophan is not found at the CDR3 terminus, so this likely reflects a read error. CDR3 sequence (DNA): TGCAGTGCAAGCGGGGGCTACGATGAGCAGTTCTCC. Encoded protein: CSASGGYDEQFS. The chain joins TRBV20-1 to TRBJ2-1; 8 bases fit TRBD2. CDR1 and CDR2 from the germline V gene are DFQATT and SNEGSKA (reference sequence). The CDR3 runs 12 residues.

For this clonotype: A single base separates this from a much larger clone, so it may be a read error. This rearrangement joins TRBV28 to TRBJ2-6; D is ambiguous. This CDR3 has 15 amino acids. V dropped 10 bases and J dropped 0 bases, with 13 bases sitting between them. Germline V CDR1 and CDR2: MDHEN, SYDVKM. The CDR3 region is CANTKWSSGANVLTF. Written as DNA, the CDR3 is TGTGCCAACACCAAATGGAGCTCTGGGGCCAACGTCCTGACTTTC.

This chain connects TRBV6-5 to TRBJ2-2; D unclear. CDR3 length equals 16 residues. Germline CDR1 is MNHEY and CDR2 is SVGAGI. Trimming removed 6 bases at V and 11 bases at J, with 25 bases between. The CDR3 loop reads CASSLKAKANTVELFF. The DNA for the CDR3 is TGTGCCAGCAGCCTCAAAGCGAAGGCGAACACCGTAGAGCTGTTTTTT.

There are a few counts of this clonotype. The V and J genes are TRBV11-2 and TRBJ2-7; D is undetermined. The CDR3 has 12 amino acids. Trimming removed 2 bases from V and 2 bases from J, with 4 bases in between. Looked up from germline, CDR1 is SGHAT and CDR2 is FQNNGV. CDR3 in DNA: TGTGCCAGCAGCTTACTCACCTACGAGCAGTACTTC. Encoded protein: CASSLLTYEQYF.

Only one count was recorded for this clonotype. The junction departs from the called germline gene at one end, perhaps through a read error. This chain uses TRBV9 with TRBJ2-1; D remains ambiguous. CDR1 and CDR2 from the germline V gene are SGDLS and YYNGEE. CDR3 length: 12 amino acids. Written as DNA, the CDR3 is TGTGCCATCAGCGTAGCTACGAATGAGCAGTTCTTC. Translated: CAISVATNEQFF.

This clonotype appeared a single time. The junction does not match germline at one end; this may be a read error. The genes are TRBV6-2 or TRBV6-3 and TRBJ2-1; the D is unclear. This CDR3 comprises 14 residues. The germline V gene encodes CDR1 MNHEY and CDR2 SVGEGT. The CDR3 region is CASSYSRRVTTQFF. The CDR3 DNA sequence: TGTGCCAGTAGTTACTCGAGGCGAGTTACCACTCAGTTCTTC.

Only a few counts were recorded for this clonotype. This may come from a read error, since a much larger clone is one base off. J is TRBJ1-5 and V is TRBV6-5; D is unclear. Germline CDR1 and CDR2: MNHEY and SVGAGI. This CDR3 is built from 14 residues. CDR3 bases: TGTGCCAGCAGTTTACTAGGACTGAATCAGTCCCAGCATTTT. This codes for CASSLLGLNQSQHF.

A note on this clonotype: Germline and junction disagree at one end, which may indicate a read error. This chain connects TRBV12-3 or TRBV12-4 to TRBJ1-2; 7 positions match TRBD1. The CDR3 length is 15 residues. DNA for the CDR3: TGTGCCGGCAGTTTATTGACAGGGTATGGCTATGTCTACACCTTC. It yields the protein CAGSLLTGYGYVYTF.

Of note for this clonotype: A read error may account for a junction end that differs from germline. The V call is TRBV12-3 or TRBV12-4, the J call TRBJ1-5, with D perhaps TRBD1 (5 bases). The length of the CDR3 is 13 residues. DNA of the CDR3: TGTGCCAGCAGGCAGGGTAACAATCAACCCCAGCATTTT. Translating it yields CASRQGNNQPQHF.

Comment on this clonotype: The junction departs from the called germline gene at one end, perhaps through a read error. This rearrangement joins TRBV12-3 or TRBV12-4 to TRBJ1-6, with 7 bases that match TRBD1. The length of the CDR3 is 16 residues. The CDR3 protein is CASTSGTEGYSSPLHF. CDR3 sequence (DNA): TGTGCCAGCACCTCCGGGACAGAGGGCTATAGTTCACCCCTCCATTTT.

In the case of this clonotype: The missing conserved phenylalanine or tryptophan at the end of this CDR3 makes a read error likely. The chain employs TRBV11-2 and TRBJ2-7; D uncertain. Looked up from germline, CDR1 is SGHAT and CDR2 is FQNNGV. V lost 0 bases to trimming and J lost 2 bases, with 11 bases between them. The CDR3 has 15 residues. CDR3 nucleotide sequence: TGTGCCAGCAGCTTAGATCATGTGGCCCCCTACGAGCAGTACTCC. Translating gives CASSLDHVAPYEQYS.